Shown below are 4 T cell receptor beta chains from a single sample sequenced in a study of CD8 T cells in Susac syndrome. Reverse transcription of roughly 0.45 to 1 ug RNA used random hexamers. Via MiXCR, TCRdb re-called the immunoSEQ multiplex PCR reads, giving one row per CDR3 protein. The table records about 140,000 distinct CDR3 sequences, about 95% of them present only once. What was sequenced was CD4+ T cells from PBMCs. The receptors stem from a human donor with multiple sclerosis.

J is TRBJ1-5 and V is TRBV12-3 or TRBV12-4, with D perhaps matching TRBD1 (6 bases). The V end lost 4 bases, the J end lost 1 base, and 11 bases lay between the germline ends. CDR3 length: 15 residues. CDR3 loop: CASSSDRLSNQPQHF. Written as DNA, the CDR3 is TGTGCCAGCAGTTCCGACAGGTTAAGCAATCAGCCCCAGCATTTT.

The rearrangement links TRBV12-3 or TRBV12-4 to TRBJ2-3, with 7 bases identical to TRBD2. This CDR3 comprises 16 residues. The ends lost 2 bases at V and 2 bases at J; junction bases unmatched: 7. The DNA of the CDR3 is TGTGCCAGCAGTTTAATTGCGGGGGTGCACACAGATACGCAGTATTTT. It is translated as CASSLIAGVHTDTQYF.

The chain combines TRBV20-1 with TRBJ1-1, with TRBD1 as a possible D gene (5 bases). There are 12 residues in the CDR3. The germline V gene has CDR1 DFQATT and CDR2 SNEGSKA (reference sequence). Trimming shortened V by 2 bases and J by 4 bases, and 8 bases separated the two germline ends. CDR3 nucleotides: TGCAGTGCTAGAAGGGGCTCCACTGAAGCTTTCTTT. Protein sequence: CSARRGSTEAFF.

The chain recombines TRBV27 with TRBJ2-5, with 7 positions matching TRBD1. J lost 9 bases, V lost 4 bases, and 8 bases had no gene match. CDR3 length: 13 amino acids. Germline V gene data show CDR1 as MNHEY and CDR2 as SMNVEV (reference sequence). CDR3 nucleotide sequence: TGTGCCAGCAGTTCTGACAGGGCAAGGGCCCAGTACTTC. It specifies CASSSDRARAQYF.